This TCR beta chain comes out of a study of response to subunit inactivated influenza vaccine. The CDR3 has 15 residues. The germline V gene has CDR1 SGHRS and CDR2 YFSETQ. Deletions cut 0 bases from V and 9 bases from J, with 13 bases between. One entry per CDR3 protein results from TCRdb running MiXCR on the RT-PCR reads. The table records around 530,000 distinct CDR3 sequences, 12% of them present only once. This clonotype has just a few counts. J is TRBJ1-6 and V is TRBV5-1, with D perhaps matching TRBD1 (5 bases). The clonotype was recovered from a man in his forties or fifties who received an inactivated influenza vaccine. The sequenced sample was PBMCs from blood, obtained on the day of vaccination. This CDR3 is CASSLVGRESSPLHF. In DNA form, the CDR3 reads TGCGCCAGCAGCTTGGTAGGCAGGGAGAGTTCACCCCTCCACTTT.